One and the same sample provided the 12 T cell receptor beta chains below, sequenced in a study of cytomegalovirus exposure and HLA in healthy donors. Researchers ran the PCR with 60 Vbeta and 13 Jbeta primers. Only in-frame clones appear in the TCRdb table, and some are missing; sequencing was by immunoSEQ multiplex PCR. The sample shows fewer than 200,000 clones, approximately 84% of them seen only once. The sample taken for sequencing was PBMCs. The receptors shown here come from a woman between 45 and 60 years old in good health and CMV-seropositive.

As to this clone: Additional DNA sequences in this sample encode the identical CDR3. The chain joins TRBV7-2 to TRBJ1-2; possible D gene TRBD1, 6 bases. Trimming took off 6 bases at V and 2 bases at J, with 10 bases between the two ends. The CDR3 runs to 13 residues. Germline V gene data show CDR1 as SGHTA and CDR2 as FQGNSA. CDR3 region: CASSPDRNYGYTF. For the CDR3, the DNA is TGTGCCAGCAGTCCGGACAGAAACTATGGCTACACCTTC.

This rearrangement joins TRBV29-1 to TRBJ2-6; D might be TRBD2 (5 bases). V lost 6 bases to trimming and J lost 8 bases, with 14 bases between them. This CDR3 spans 13 amino acids. Per germline, CDR1 SQVTM and CDR2 ANQGSEA. Written as DNA, the CDR3 is TGCAGCGTCGCCCCACCGGGGTCCAACGTCCTGACTTTC. Its translation is CSVAPPGSNVLTF.

V is TRBV27 and J is TRBJ2-5, with a possible D match to TRBD2 (5 bases). The end of the DNA aligns better with TRBJ2-7, so the J call may be wrong. CDR1 MNHEY and CDR2 SMNVEV come from the germline V gene (reference sequence). CDR3 length: 15 residues. This CDR3 is CASSRLRGPSYEQYF. CDR3 DNA: TGTGCCAGCAGTAGATTACGGGGTCCTTCCTACGAGCAGTACTTC.

This clone has only one observation. This chain connects TRBV6-5 to TRBJ2-7; maybe TRBD1 (6 bases). The CDR3 is made up of 14 amino acids. Germline V gene data show CDR1 as MNHEY and CDR2 as SVGAGI. Deletions cut 6 bases from V and 6 bases from J, with 18 bases between. CDR3 residues: CASRRDRSGGEQYF. The CDR3 DNA reads as TGTGCCAGCAGACGCGACAGGTCTGGAGGCGAGCAGTACTTC.

The V call is TRBV30, the J call TRBJ2-1; D is uncertain. The V end was cut by 4 bases, the J end by 5 bases, with 12 bases between. Germline loops: CDR1 GTSNPN, CDR2 SVGIG (reference sequence). CDR3 length: 13 residues. CDR3 coding DNA: TGTGCCTGGATGCGGATGATAGACAATGAGCAGTTCTTC. Its protein is CAWMRMIDNEQFF.

V and J are TRBV28 and TRBJ1-5; TRBD1 matches 8 bases. This CDR3 contains 15 residues. J lost 3 bases, V lost 6 bases, and 7 bases had no gene match. Germline CDR1 MDHEN, CDR2 SYDVKM. As DNA, the CDR3 is TGTGCCAGCAGGCTAGGGACAGGAGTCAATCAGCCCCAGCATTTT. Translated: CASRLGTGVNQPQHF.

The J gene is TRBJ2-2, the V gene TRBV7-9; 8 positions agree with TRBD2. Germline V gene lookup returns CDR1 SEHNR and CDR2 FQNEAQ (reference sequence). Unmatched junction bases numbered 10, after V lost 5 bases and J lost 2 bases. The CDR3 is 17 residues long. The CDR3 protein is CASSPWGRGGNTGELFF. The DNA for the CDR3 is TGTGCCAGCAGCCCGTGGGGTCGGGGGGGCAACACCGGGGAGCTGTTTTTT.

The CDR3 sequence: CASSYSRTDGNEQFF. Written as DNA, the CDR3 is TGTGCCAGCAGTTACTCCAGGACTGACGGCAATGAGCAGTTCTTC. The V and J genes are TRBV6-5 and TRBJ2-1; D is perhaps TRBD2 (5 bases). V shed 0 bases and J shed 6 bases, with 12 bases lying between them. CDR3 length: 15 amino acids. Looked up from germline, CDR1 is MNHEY and CDR2 is SVGAGI.

DNA of the CDR3: TGTGCCAGTAGTACAGGGGTGGATCAGCCCCAGCATTTT. It translates to CASSTGVDQPQHF. The chain uses TRBV19 and TRBJ1-5; TRBD1 is a possible D gene (6 bases). The CDR3 is 13 amino acids. Trimming left V 4 bases short and J 5 bases short, with 9 bases between. Germline values: CDR1 LNHDA, CDR2 SQIVND (reference sequence).

This chain joins TRBV7-6 and TRBJ2-1; D gene uncertain. Trimming took 1 base from V and 9 from J, leaving 4 bases between them. Germline assignment: CDR1 SGHVS and CDR2 FNYEAQ. CDR3 length: 11 amino acids. The CDR3 protein is CASSLGGEQFF. The CDR3 nucleotides read TGTGCCAGCAGCTTAGGCGGTGAGCAGTTCTTC. The entire variable domain, with the rest obtained from reference TRBV7-6 and TRBJ2-1, is as follows: GAGVSQSPRYKVTKRGQDVALRCDPISGHVSLYWYRQALGQGPEFLTYFNYEAQQDKSGLPNDRFSAERPEGSISTLTIQRTEQRDSAMYRCASSLGGEQFFGPGTRLTVL.

The gene calls are TRBV27 and TRBJ1-2; unclear D gene. This CDR3 is built from 11 residues. Trimming shortened V by 6 bases and J by 8 bases, and 10 bases separated the two germline ends. CDR1 and CDR2 from the germline V gene are MNHEY and SMNVEV (reference sequence). This CDR3 reads CASSSGHGYTF. The CDR3 nucleotides are TGTGCCAGCAGCTCTGGGCACGGCTACACCTTC.

This chain links TRBV29-1 with TRBJ1-1, with 8 bases aligning to TRBD1. The CDR3 is made up of 10 amino acids. Germline lookup yields CDR1 SQVTM and CDR2 ANQGSEA. With V trimmed by 7 bases and J by 10 bases, 5 bases remained unmatched. The CDR3 DNA reads TGCAGCGCCCGCGGGACAGGAGCTTTCTTT. This translates into CSARGTGAFF. The full variable domain, rest sourced from reference TRBV29-1 and TRBJ1-1, is SAVISQKPSRDICQRGTSLTIQCQVDSQVTMMFWYRQQPGQSLTLIATANQGSEATYESGFVIDKFPISRPNLTFSTLTVSNMSPEDSSIYLCSARGTGAFFGQGTRLTVV.